Sequencing of this TCR beta chain was carried out in a study of T cell repertoires in ileal Crohn's disease. The overall study: Thiopurines (around ten) or anti-TNF agents (more than 17) were given postoperatively to about half.

Noted time point: inflamed ileum from the surgical specimen. Some clones are missing from TCRdb's copy, which holds only in-frame ones; the method was immunoSEQ multiplex PCR. Of roughly 8,600 clones in the sample, over 75% were seen once. The CDR3 totals 15 residues. Germline CDR1 is MNHNY and CDR2 is SVGAGI (reference sequence). J lost 6 bases, V lost 6 bases, and 8 bases had no gene match. This chain joins TRBV6-6 and TRBJ1-4; 9 nucleotides match TRBD1. The source material was ileal tissue. The receptor was derived from an adult with Crohn's disease. The CDR3 DNA follows: TGTGCCAGCAGCTGGAACCGGGACAGGGATGAAAAACTGTTTTTT. Its translation is CASSWNRDRDEKLFF.